These 17 T cell receptor beta chains came from one sample sequenced in a study of glioma-infiltrating T cells. TCR alpha and beta CDR3 regions were amplified from RNA using iRepertoire nested multiplex PCR. TCRdb itself ran the multiplex PCR reads through MiXCR, one entry per CDR3 protein. This sample has over 90,000 distinct CDR3 sequences, with around 30% found just once. The sample consisted of glioma tissue, nonneoplastic brain tissue, or PBMCs (not recorded which). These receptors were taken from a human donor with low-grade glioma or glioblastoma, undergoing nonglioma brain surgery, or in good health (not recorded which).

This clonotype came up once. A much larger clone differs from this one at a single base, so this may be a read error. The gene calls are TRBV7-2 and TRBJ2-7; 7 bases map to TRBD1. The trim removed 0 bases at V and 7 bases at J, leaving 3 bases unmatched. Germline V gene data show CDR1 as SGHTA and CDR2 as FQGNSA. The CDR3 length is 13 residues. CDR3 amino acids: CASSLATGLEQYF. CDR3 DNA: TGTGCCAGCAGCTTAGCGACAGGGCTTGAGCAGTACTTC.

In its sample, this clonotype was seen many times. The genes are TRBV27 and TRBJ1-1; D is ambiguous. Germline CDR1 reads MNHEY; CDR2 reads SMNVEV (reference sequence). The V and J ends lost 9 bases and 0 bases respectively, with 5 bases between them. The CDR3 covers 11 residues. CDR3 DNA sequence: TGTGCCAGTCAGATGAACACTGAAGCTTTCTTT. Translated: CASQMNTEAFF.

A note on this clonotype: A read error may explain this, as a much larger clone is one base away. The CDR3 reads CSASRGPNNSPLDF. CDR3 in DNA: TGCAGTGCTAGTAGGGGACCGAATAATTCACCCCTCGACTTT. The chain recombines TRBV20-1 with TRBJ1-6; D is perhaps TRBD1 (5 bases). The length of the CDR3 is 14 residues. Per the germline V gene, CDR1 is DFQATT and CDR2 is SNEGSKA (reference sequence).

The rearrangement joins TRBV11-3 to TRBJ2-1; D gene uncertain. With 0 bases removed from V and 6 bases from J, the gap between germline ends came to 6 bases. Per germline, CDR1 SGHNT and CDR2 YENEEA. The CDR3 is 13 amino acids. For the CDR3, the DNA is TGTGCCAGCAGCTTAGATCTAACCAATGAGCAGTTCTTC. Translating it yields CASSLDLTNEQFF.

This clonotype is categorized as medium-sized. The V and J genes are TRBV20-1 and TRBJ1-1; 8 nucleotides line up with TRBD1. Germline CDR1 reads DFQATT; CDR2 reads SNEGSKA (reference sequence). Losses at the gene ends were 5 bases for V and 1 base for J; bases not matched to a gene: 9. The CDR3 loop spans 15 amino acids. CDR3 bases: TGCAGTGCTTCCCGACAGGGGAGGAGGAACACTGAAGCTTTCTTT. Protein sequence: CSASRQGRRNTEAFF.

The chain carries TRBV7-8 and TRBJ2-5; TRBD2 agrees at 7 bases. The length of the CDR3 is 15 residues. V gave up 1 base and J gave up 12 bases; unmatched junction bases: 14. CDR1 SGHVS and CDR2 FQNEAQ come from the germline V gene. CDR3 DNA sequence: TGTGCCAGCAGCTTAGTGGGCCATCATGTCGCGGGGGAGTACTTC. Its protein is CASSLVGHHVAGEYF.

A few counts support this clonotype. The chain carries TRBV7-9 and TRBJ1-5; 8 bases line up with TRBD1. The CDR3 loop spans 15 amino acids. Per the germline V gene, CDR1 is SEHNR and CDR2 is FQNEAQ (reference sequence). Unmatched junction bases numbered 9, after V lost 4 bases and J lost 7 bases. The CDR3 DNA reads as TGTGCCAGCAGCTCCTGGACAGGGATTGAACAGCCCCAGCATTTT. Its protein is CASSSWTGIEQPQHF.

This clonotype occurred many times. This chain links TRBV7-9 with TRBJ1-1, with D unclear. CDR3 length equals 15 residues. The germline V gene encodes CDR1 SEHNR and CDR2 FQNEAQ (reference sequence). The V gene lost 4 bases and the J gene lost 0 bases, with 12 bases spanning the gap. This CDR3 reads CASSSYTGVNTEAFF. CDR3 bases: TGTGCCAGCAGCTCTTACACCGGAGTGAACACTGAAGCTTTCTTT.

This clonotype was found many times. This sequence joins TRBV20-1 and TRBJ2-5; 7 bases line up with TRBD1. Germline CDR1 is DFQATT and CDR2 is SNEGSKA (reference sequence). The ends lost 6 bases at V and 3 bases at J; junction bases unmatched: 7. The CDR3 consists of 13 residues. For the CDR3, the DNA is TGCAGTGCCGAAAGGACAGGTGAAGAGACCCAGTACTTC. As protein: CSAERTGEETQYF.

Details on this clonotype: A much larger clone is a single base away; this may be a read error. The genes are TRBV6-1 and TRBJ1-6; D may be TRBD1 (5 bases). Germline V gene data show CDR1 as MNHNS and CDR2 as SASEGT. V was pared by 8 bases and J by 9 bases, with 23 bases between. CDR3 length: 16 residues. The DNA for the CDR3 is TGTGCCAGCGGTCCTCATTCGGGGGTAATAGGTTCACCCCTCCACTTT. This sequence encodes CASGPHSGVIGSPLHF.

On this clonotype itself: A read error is possible here, since a much larger clone lies one base away. This chain connects TRBV2 to TRBJ1-1; 8 nucleotides line up with TRBD1. With 6 bases clipped from V and 5 bases from J, the junction kept 5 bases outside the gene matches. CDR3 length equals 13 residues. Germline-derived CDR1 and CDR2 are SNHLY and FYNNEI. Here the CDR3 reads CASRTGEETEAFF. DNA of the CDR3: TGTGCCAGCAGGACAGGGGAGGAAACTGAAGCTTTCTTT. Filled out from reference TRBV2 and TRBJ1-1, the complete variable domain reads EPEVTQTPSHQVTQMGQEVILRCVPISNHLYFYWYRQILGQKVEFLVSFYNNEISEKSEIFDDQFSVERPDGSNFTLKIRSTKLEDSAMYFCASRTGEETEAFFGQGTRLTVV.

The sample holds a few counts of this clonotype. This rearrangement joins TRBV14 to TRBJ1-2; D is perhaps TRBD1 (6 bases). Germline CDR1 is SGHDN and CDR2 is FVKESK. This CDR3 is built from 15 residues. V lost 4 bases and J 4 bases, leaving 16 bases between the germline ends. The CDR3 is CASSPRDTSFYGYTF. DNA for the CDR3: TGTGCCAGCAGCCCTCGGGACACCAGTTTCTATGGCTACACCTTC.

This chain links TRBV5-6 with TRBJ2-3; tentative D call: TRBD1 (5 bases). CDR1 is SGHDT, CDR2 YYEEEE, per germline. This CDR3 region has 12 residues. Between the trimmed V and J ends, which lost 0 bases and 7 bases, there was a span of 6 bases. In nucleotides, the CDR3 is TGTGCCAGCAGCTTGGGACAGAATACGCAGTATTTT. Amino acids: CASSLGQNTQYF.

This chain connects TRBV12-3 or TRBV12-4 to TRBJ2-2, with 8 bases aligning to TRBD2. The CDR3 totals 17 residues. Trimming removed 6 bases from V and 0 bases from J; junction bases left unmatched: 9. Here the CDR3 reads CASSRPGLDANTGELFF. CDR3 DNA: TGTGCCAGCAGCCGGCCGGGACTAGACGCGAACACCGGGGAGCTGTTTTTT.

The rearrangement joins TRBV5-1 to TRBJ1-2; 9 bases align to TRBD1. The ends lost 4 bases at V and 3 bases at J; junction bases unmatched: 7. This CDR3 region has 15 residues. Per the germline V gene, CDR1 is SGHRS and CDR2 is YFSETQ. CDR3 protein: CASSIQGAGDYGYTF. The CDR3 DNA is TGCGCCAGCAGCATACAGGGGGCTGGCGACTATGGCTACACCTTC.

At least ten counts were recorded for this clonotype. The chain uses TRBV15 and TRBJ2-1; 11 bases map to TRBD2. Germline CDR1 and CDR2: LNHNV and YYDKDF (reference sequence). The CDR3 contains 16 residues. V lost 3 bases, J lost 8 bases, and 9 bases stayed unmatched. For the CDR3, the DNA is TGTGCCACCAGCAGCAACCTAGCGGGGGGATTCGATGAGCAGTTCTTC. Translated, it gives CATSSNLAGGFDEQFF.

This clonotype appeared a few times. The chain carries TRBV27 and TRBJ1-1; D gene unclear. This CDR3 region has 16 residues. From germline, CDR1 is MNHEY and CDR2 SMNVEV (reference sequence). Trimming removed 0 bases from V and 4 bases from J, with 15 bases in between. The CDR3 protein is CASSLSPGPLRTEAFF. The CDR3 bases are TGTGCCAGCAGTTTATCCCCGGGCCCACTCCGCACTGAAGCTTTCTTT.